These T cell receptor beta chains were read from a single sample in a study of T cells expressing NK-cell markers. TCRdb re-called the 5' RACE reads and shows each CDR3 protein once, DNA omitted. The sample features fewer than 400,000 distinct CDR3 sequences, with roughly 5.2% in its top ten. Sequencing was performed on blood T cells: a sorted CD56 or NKG2C T cell subset, CD4+ or CD8+ T cells, or bulk PBMC T cells (not recorded which). Receptors originate from a man aged 18 to 69 in good health. CDR3s include the opening cysteine and the closing phenylalanine or tryptophan. Fields, in order: V gene, J gene, CDR3 protein.

TRBV10-2	TRBJ2-7	CASSEWAEKYF
TRBV29-1	TRBJ2-3	CSYRGTIDTQYF
TRBV20-1	TRBJ2-1	CSVSGGVSSYNEQFF
TRBV5-1	TRBJ2-3	CASSWTGTGDIDTQYF
TRBV5-5	TRBJ1-6	CASSFMGAGSPLHF
TRBV28	TRBJ2-1	CASSFLYSGGASEQFF
TRBV7-6	TRBJ2-1	CASSTGAGGRNEQFF
TRBV12-3/TRBV12-4	TRBJ1-1	CASRRFGTAFEAFF
TRBV18	TRBJ2-5	CASSPTGLEETQYF
TRBV5-1	TRBJ2-2	CASSPSGVGTGELFF
TRBV12-5	TRBJ1-6	CASGQQENSPLHF
TRBV11-1	TRBJ2-7	CASSLIRHSYEQYF
TRBV20-1	TRBJ2-5	CSARPGTRAETQYF
TRBV6-1	TRBJ2-3	CASSEKWGGGYLDTQYF
TRBV6-1	TRBJ1-5	CASSPGDLQPQHF
TRBV7-2	TRBJ2-1	CASTLSGGASYEQFF
TRBV5-1	TRBJ2-2	CASSSKMYTGELFF
TRBV6-1	TRBJ2-4	CASSATGANMGNIQYF